The clone carrying this TCR beta chain was observed a few times. Antigen specificity is unknown. These data come from a study of T-cell reconstitution after alpha-beta-depleted transplantation in children. Study outcomes and limitations: Expanded clones from the graft, numbering several hundred, reportedly supplied alpha-beta T cells about two months after transplant. At one year after transplant, newly produced T cells mostly accounted for T-cell counts and diversity. Surviving thymic progenitors and recipient T cells were the source of high TCRbeta diversity at day 60 in some patients.

This sample's TCRbeta library carried unique molecular identifier barcodes. TCRdb recomputed calls from the PCR reads with MiXCR, one row per CDR3 protein. The sample yields about 130,000 distinct CDR3 sequences, about 9.5% seen once. The input for sequencing was PBMCs, mostly from graft donor cells, taken 180 days after TCRalphabeta/CD19-depleted stem cell transplant. This TCR was recovered from a girl in the first two years of life who had a stem cell transplant for combined immunodeficiency, so the T cells may come from the graft donor.

CDR3 amino acids: CASSPKGSFFEQYF. CDR3 nucleotide sequence: TGTGCCAGCAGCCCCAAGGGAAGCTTTTTCGAGCAGTACTTC. The V call is TRBV3-1, the J call TRBJ2-7; D remains unclear. Between the trimmed V and J ends, which lost 4 bases and 6 bases, there was a span of 16 bases. The CDR3 spans 14 residues. Looked up from germline, CDR1 is LGHDT and CDR2 is YNNKEL (reference sequence).